The next 20 T cell receptor beta chains were all read from a single sample in a study of T-cell reconstitution after alpha-beta-depleted transplantation in children. It was with unique molecular identifiers that the TCRbeta library was prepared. From the PCR reads, TCRdb called clonotypes with MiXCR, one entry per CDR3 protein. The sample lists 360,000 or so distinct CDR3 sequences, around 20% seen once, with over 3.5% in the top ten. Material: PBMCs from the stem cell graft donor, obtained from the stem cell graft. The receptor source for this set is a human donor who donated a stem cell graft to a child with acute myeloid leukemia.

This clonotype was seen ten or more times. The chain recombines TRBV5-1 with TRBJ2-1; 9 nucleotides agree with TRBD2. The germline gives CDR1 SGHRS, CDR2 YFSETQ. Unmatched junction bases numbered 6, after V lost 4 bases and J lost 7 bases. The CDR3 is made up of 14 amino acids. The CDR3 DNA reads as TGCGCCAGCAGCGAGAGCGGGAGGATGAATGAGCAGTTCTTC. It yields the protein CASSESGRMNEQFF.

This clonotype was seen a few times. The genes are TRBV5-1 and TRBJ2-1; TRBD2 matches at 9 bases. J gave up 2 bases and V 4 bases, and 7 bases lay outside the gene matches. This CDR3 region has 16 residues. Germline V gives CDR1 SGHRS, CDR2 YFSETQ. CDR3 in amino acids: CASSPRGGRAYNEQFF. The CDR3 DNA sequence: TGCGCCAGCAGCCCCCGGGGCGGGAGGGCCTACAATGAGCAGTTCTTC.

In this sample, this clonotype turned up many times. The chain carries TRBV20-1 and TRBJ2-7; 7 bases match TRBD2. Germline lookup yields CDR1 DFQATT and CDR2 SNEGSKA (reference sequence). V gave up 1 base and J gave up 0 bases; unmatched junction bases: 9. The CDR3 is made up of 16 amino acids. The CDR3 loop is CSARVSGDYLSYEQYF. Written as DNA, the CDR3 is TGCAGTGCTAGAGTATCTGGGGACTACCTCTCCTACGAGCAGTACTTC.

This clonotype has a handful of counts. The rearrangement links TRBV20-1 to TRBJ2-3; 14 bases line up with TRBD2. The CDR3 runs 16 residues. The germline gives CDR1 DFQATT, CDR2 SNEGSKA (reference sequence). After removal of 1 base from V and 5 bases from J, the junction contained 5 bases not matched to a gene. DNA of the CDR3: TGCAGTGCTAGAGGGGGACTAGCGGGAGTTGGAGATACGCAGTATTTT. Translation gives CSARGGLAGVGDTQYF.

The genes are TRBV7-9 and TRBJ2-7, with 7 bases matching TRBD1. Germline trimming cut 3 bases from V and 3 bases from J; bases unmatched to any gene: 8. The CDR3 covers 15 residues. Germline assignment: CDR1 SEHNR and CDR2 FQNEAQ (reference sequence). The CDR3 DNA follows: TGTGCCAGCAGCTTGGGACAGCCCATCATCTACGAGCAGTACTTC. It codes for CASSLGQPIIYEQYF.

This clonotype was found a few times. This chain links TRBV7-8 with TRBJ1-2; D not certain. The CDR3 consists of 13 residues. Trimming left V 5 bases short and J 5 bases short, with 12 bases between. Germline values: CDR1 SGHVS, CDR2 FQNEAQ. CDR3 nucleotides: TGTGCCAGCAGCACTAGTCCCAATTATGGCTACACCTTC. It encodes CASSTSPNYGYTF.

The chain employs TRBV7-8 and TRBJ2-3; the D is unclear. Trimming left V 1 base short and J 1 base short, with 9 bases between. The CDR3 is made up of 15 amino acids. The germline V gene has CDR1 SGHVS and CDR2 FQNEAQ. The CDR3 region is CASSLEVRGTDTQYF. The CDR3 DNA is TGTGCCAGCAGCTTAGAAGTTCGGGGCACAGATACGCAGTATTTT.

In its sample, this clonotype was seen a few times. The CDR3 DNA sequence: TGTGCCAGCAGTTCCGCAGGGGGGGTGGCCTACGAGCAGTACTTC. The encoded protein is CASSSAGGVAYEQYF. This chain joins TRBV12-3 or TRBV12-4 and TRBJ2-7; D possibly uses TRBD1 or TRBD2 (7 bases each). The CDR3 length is 15 residues. V shed 4 bases and J shed 2 bases, with 15 bases lying between them.

This chain joins TRBV30 and TRBJ2-4, with a weak D call TRBD2 (5 bases). Germline V CDR1 and CDR2: GTSNPN, SVGIG (reference sequence). Trimming removed 4 bases from V and 9 bases from J, with 13 bases in between. CDR3 length: 12 residues. The CDR3 protein is CAWTRPGVIQYF. DNA of the CDR3: TGTGCCTGGACTAGACCCGGGGTCATTCAGTACTTC.

This chain connects TRBV28 to TRBJ2-3; TRBD2 matches 13 bases. V lost 7 bases and J lost 6; bases outside the gene matches: 13. The CDR3 spans 17 residues. Looked up from germline, CDR1 is MDHEN and CDR2 is SYDVKM. The CDR3 DNA sequence: TGTGCCAGCACCCCAACGGGACTAGCGGGGAGGGGGGATACGCAGTATTTT. Translated, it gives CASTPTGLAGRGDTQYF.

In this sample, this clonotype turned up many times. This rearrangement joins TRBV4-3 to TRBJ2-7, with 7 bases identical to TRBD2. Germline CDR1 LGHNA, CDR2 YSLEER. J was trimmed by 2 bases and V by 4 bases; bases with no gene match: 5. The CDR3 is 14 amino acids. CDR3 region: CASSLASGPYEQYF. CDR3 coding DNA: TGCGCCAGCAGCCTGGCTAGCGGCCCCTACGAGCAGTACTTC.

This clonotype was recorded a few times. This chain joins TRBV15 and TRBJ2-2; D not resolved. The CDR3 sequence is 14 residues long. In germline, CDR1 is LNHNV, CDR2 YYDKDF (reference sequence). Between the trimmed V and J ends, which lost 0 bases and 4 bases, there was a span of 6 bases. The CDR3 DNA reads TGTGCCACCAGCAGAGATAGGTCCACCGGGGAGCTGTTTTTT. The encoded protein is CATSRDRSTGELFF.

This clonotype came up a few times. The chain uses TRBV7-2 and TRBJ2-7; 7 bases line up with TRBD2. Per the germline V gene, CDR1 is SGHTA and CDR2 is FQGNSA. CDR3 size: 15 residues. Unmatched junction bases numbered 5, after V lost 3 bases and J lost 0 bases. The CDR3 DNA follows: TGTGCCAGCAGCTTTTACAGGACTAGCTCCTACGAGCAGTACTTC. Translated, it gives CASSFYRTSSYEQYF. Filled out from reference TRBV7-2 and TRBJ2-7, the complete variable domain reads GAGVSQSPSNKVTEKGKDVELRCDPISGHTALYWYRQSLGQGLEFLIYFQGNSAPDKSGLPSDRFSAERTGGSVSTLTIQRTQQEDSAVYLCASSFYRTSSYEQYFGPGTRLTVT.

The chain carries TRBV27 and TRBJ1-2; D is undetermined. This CDR3 has 13 residues. V was trimmed by 7 bases and J by 4 bases, leaving 13 bases between them. From germline, CDR1 is MNHEY and CDR2 SMNVEV (reference sequence). DNA of the CDR3: TGTGCCAGCACCAACAGTCTGGGCTATGGCTACACCTTC. This sequence encodes CASTNSLGYGYTF.

The chain combines TRBV29-1 with TRBJ1-6, with a weak D call TRBD1 (6 bases). V shed 4 bases and J shed 10 bases, with 14 bases lying between them. Germline assignment: CDR1 SQVTM and CDR2 ANQGSEA. This CDR3 region has 13 residues. DNA for the CDR3: TGCAGCGTTGCAACAGGGACTGGATCACCCCTCCACTTT. This sequence encodes CSVATGTGSPLHF.

This clonotype has a count of ten or more. The CDR3 reads CSAVSGKGETQYF. CDR3 DNA sequence: TGCAGTGCTGTTAGCGGGAAGGGTGAGACCCAGTACTTC. The V call is TRBV20-1, the J call TRBJ2-5; 8 positions match TRBD2. The V and J ends lost 5 bases and 5 bases, in that order; junction bases with no gene match: 7. This CDR3 is 13 amino acids long. From germline, CDR1 is DFQATT and CDR2 SNEGSKA (reference sequence).

This chain uses TRBV4-3 with TRBJ2-3; D not certain. V was clipped by 3 bases and J by 4 bases, with 14 bases between them. This CDR3 is 15 amino acids long. Germline CDR1 reads LGHNA; CDR2 reads YSLEER. The CDR3, as DNA: TGCGCCAGCAGCCACGGAGTGGACGACGCAGATACGCAGTATTTT. It yields the protein CASSHGVDDADTQYF.

This clonotype occurred once. This likely comes from a read error, as the CDR3 has no conserved phenylalanine or tryptophan at its end. The DNA of the CDR3 is TGTGCCAGCAGTTTGGGGGGGCCCTACGAGCAGTACTGC. Protein product: CASSLGGPYEQYC. The rearrangement uses TRBV12-3 or TRBV12-4 and TRBJ2-7, with TRBD2 as a possible D gene (7 bases). CDR3 length: 13 residues. With 3 bases removed from V and 2 bases from J, the gap between germline ends came to 8 bases.

The chain employs TRBV20-1 and TRBJ2-3, with 10 nucleotides matching TRBD2. Germline CDR1 reads DFQATT; CDR2 reads SNEGSKA (reference sequence). The CDR3 spans 17 residues. V was pared by 5 bases and J by 1 base, with 12 bases of the junction left unmatched. CDR3 nucleotides: TGCAGTGCTGCTCCAAATTTGGGGACTAGCGGCACAGATACGCAGTATTTT. It translates to CSAAPNLGTSGTDTQYF.

This clonotype was counted between two and nine times. The genes are TRBV10-2 and TRBJ2-3; D gene ambiguous. Germline-derived CDR1 and CDR2 are WSHSY and SAAADI. Trimming took 0 bases from V and 4 from J, leaving 8 bases between them. The length of the CDR3 is 14 residues. This chain's CDR3 is CASSESFSSDTQYF. The CDR3 nucleotides read TGCGCCAGCAGTGAGTCCTTCTCATCAGATACGCAGTATTTT.